This TCR beta chain was sequenced during a study of blood T cell dynamics during melanoma immunotherapy. The time point is: pre-treatment baseline. A fixed DNA input of about 350 ng was used per bulk PBMC sample. TCRdb's copy holds only in-frame clones and misses some; the assay was immunoSEQ multiplex PCR. The sample yields roughly 14,000 clones, 85% to 90% seen once. The TCR originated in a human donor with melanoma. This specimen consisted of blood, obtained from a patient treated with checkpoint blockade.

In DNA, the CDR3 is TGTGCCAGCAAACTGGGACCGGGGACGATACAGTATTTT. Translation: CASKLGPGTIQYF. The rearrangement uses TRBV7-2 and TRBJ2-3, with D perhaps TRBD1 or TRBD2 (5 bases each). Per the germline V gene, CDR1 is SGHTA and CDR2 is FQGNSA. This CDR3 has 13 amino acids. V was clipped by 7 bases and J by 12 bases, with 20 bases between them.